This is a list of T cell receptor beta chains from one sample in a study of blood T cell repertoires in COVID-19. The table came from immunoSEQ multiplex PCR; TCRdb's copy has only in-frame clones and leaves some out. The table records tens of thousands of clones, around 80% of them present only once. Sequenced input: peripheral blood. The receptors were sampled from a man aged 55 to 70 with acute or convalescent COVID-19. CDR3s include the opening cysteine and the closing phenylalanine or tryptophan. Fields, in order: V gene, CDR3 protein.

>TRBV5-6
CASSVPGTGGAQAFF
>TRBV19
CASSSPWDISEEQYF
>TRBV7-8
CASSFKQGQTGNTIYF
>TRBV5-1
CASSLLAGGQETQYF
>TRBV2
CASSPTLNQPQHF
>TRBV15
CATSRGRGYEQYF
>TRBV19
CASSISNPGYGYTF
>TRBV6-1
CASSEAIWDYSGNTIYF
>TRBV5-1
CASSLQGPPDTGELFF
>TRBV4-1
CASSQTGFGTGELFF
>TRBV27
CASSLKGPLAVNTDTQYF
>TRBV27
CASSLLNTGELFF